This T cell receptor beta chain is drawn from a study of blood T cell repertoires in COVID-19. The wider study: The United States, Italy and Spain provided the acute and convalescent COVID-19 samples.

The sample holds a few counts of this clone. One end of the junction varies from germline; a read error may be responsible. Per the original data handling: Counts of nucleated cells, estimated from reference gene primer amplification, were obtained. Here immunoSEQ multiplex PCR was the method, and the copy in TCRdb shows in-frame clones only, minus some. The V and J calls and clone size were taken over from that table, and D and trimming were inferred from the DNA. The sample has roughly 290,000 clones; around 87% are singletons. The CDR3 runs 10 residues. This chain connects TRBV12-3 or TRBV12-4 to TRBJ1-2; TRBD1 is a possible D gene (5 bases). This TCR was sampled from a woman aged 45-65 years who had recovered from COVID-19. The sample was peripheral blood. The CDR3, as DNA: TGTGCCAGCAGTGACGGGACTCCCGCCTTC. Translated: CASSDGTPAF.